This passage covers 5 T cell receptor beta chains from one sample sequenced in a study of blood T cell repertoires in COVID-19. Repertoires were generated with immunoSEQ multiplex PCR, while TCRdb's copy carries only in-frame clones and drops some. The sample records about 70,000 clones, approximately 90% being singletons. Sample: peripheral blood. The receptor set was obtained from a human donor in a cohort sampled during active COVID-19.

V gene TRBV18 combines with J gene TRBJ2-3, with 9 bases matching TRBD2. V lost 0 bases, J lost 5 bases, and 6 bases stayed unmatched. Germline V gene data show CDR1 as KGHSH and CDR2 as LQKENI. The CDR3 is 16 amino acids. CDR3 amino acids: CASSPPVTSGLDTQYF. CDR3 coding DNA: TGTGCCAGCTCACCACCAGTCACTAGCGGGTTAGATACGCAGTATTTT.

This clone has only a few counts. The V call is TRBV3-1 (or the pseudogene TRBV3-2), the J call TRBJ1-5; maybe TRBD1 (5 bases). With 4 bases removed from V and 3 bases from J, the gap between germline ends came to 13 bases. The CDR3 spans 15 residues. Germline lookup yields CDR1 LGHDT and CDR2 YNNKEL (reference sequence). CDR3 sequence: CASSPTQGFNQPQHF. In nucleotides, the CDR3 is TGTGCCAGCAGCCCGACCCAGGGATTCAATCAGCCCCAGCATTTT.

The genes are TRBV7-2 and TRBJ2-2; D is perhaps TRBD1 (5 bases). In germline, CDR1 is SGHTA, CDR2 FQGNSA. The V gene lost 1 base and the J gene lost 6 bases, with 12 bases spanning the gap. The CDR3 runs 15 residues. The CDR3 spells CASSLVVEGAGELFF. DNA for the CDR3: TGTGCCAGCAGCTTAGTAGTGGAAGGGGCCGGGGAGCTGTTTTTT.

This CDR3 is CASSLGRGPSTTDTQYF. The CDR3 bases are TGTGCCAGCAGCTTAGGCCGAGGGCCCTCTACCACAGATACGCAGTATTTT. The chain is built from TRBV7-6 and TRBJ2-3; possibly TRBD2 for D (5 bases). Germline V gene sequence: CDR1 SGHVS, CDR2 FNYEAQ. Trimming took 1 base from V and 2 from J, leaving 16 bases between them. This CDR3 contains 17 residues.

This clone was observed once. The chain carries TRBV15 and TRBJ1-6, with D hard to call. V lost 4 bases, J lost 7 bases, and 14 bases lay in between. Germline V gene lookup returns CDR1 LNHNV and CDR2 YYDKDF (reference sequence). CDR3 length: 15 amino acids. CDR3 amino acids: CATSTVSGPNSPLHF. The CDR3 DNA sequence: TGTGCCACCAGCACCGTTAGCGGGCCGAATTCACCCCTCCACTTT.